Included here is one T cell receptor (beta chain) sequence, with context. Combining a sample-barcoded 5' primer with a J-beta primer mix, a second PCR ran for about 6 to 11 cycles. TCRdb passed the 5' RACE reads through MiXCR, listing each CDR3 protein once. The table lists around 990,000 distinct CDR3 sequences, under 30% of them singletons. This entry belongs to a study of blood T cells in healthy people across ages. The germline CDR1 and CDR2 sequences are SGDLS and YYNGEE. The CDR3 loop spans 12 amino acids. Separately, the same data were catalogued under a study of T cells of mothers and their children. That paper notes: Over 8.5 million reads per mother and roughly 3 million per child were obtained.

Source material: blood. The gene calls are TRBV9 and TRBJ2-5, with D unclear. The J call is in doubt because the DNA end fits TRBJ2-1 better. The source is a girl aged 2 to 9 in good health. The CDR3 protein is CASSVVTDEQFF. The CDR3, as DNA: TGTGCCAGCAGCGTAGTTACAGATGAGCAGTTCTTC.